This TCR beta chain was retrieved from a study of neurological immune-mediated disorders. Whole-study results and caveats: CDR3 amino acid sequences of expanded clones were not shared across subjects, a result suggesting private repertoires in all groups. Phylogenetic analysis grouped 18 of 34 multiple sclerosis patients' repertoires together, suggesting a possible repertoire signature.

This clonotype came up many times. Its cognate antigen is unknown. The unsorted libraries were generated from a total of 2 million PBMCs, which had been stored in RNAlater at -80 C. V lost 5 bases, J lost 7 bases, and 5 bases lay in between. The CDR3 consists of 10 residues. In germline, CDR1 is MNHEY, CDR2 SMNVEV (reference sequence). Synthesis of cDNA was accomplished via 5'RACE employing 10-nucleotide random UMIs. In TCRdb, the 5' RACE reads were re-called with MiXCR into one record per CDR3 protein. The sample contains 87,000 or so distinct CDR3 sequences, approximately 3.5% of which appear only once.

Sequencing input: PBMCs. This rearrangement joins TRBV27 to TRBJ2-5; D is unclear. The clonotype was recovered from a woman between 45 and 60 years old with multiple sclerosis. The CDR3 loop is CASSHGTQYF. The CDR3 DNA is TGTGCCAGCAGTCATGGGACCCAGTACTTC.